The 30 T cell receptor beta chains listed next were all sequenced from one sample in a study of metastatic and nonmetastatic thyroid tumors. Prior to thyroid surgery, none of the patients had received any treatment. TCRdb re-called clones via MiXCR from the PCR reads. The repertoire holds approximately 41,000 clones, with around 24% as singletons. Sequences were obtained from tumor tissue. The receptors shown here come from a female donor with papillary thyroid cancer or a benign thyroid nodule (not recorded which). Some clones in this sample may be carry-over from other donors' samples.

The chain carries TRBV3-1 and TRBJ2-3; D uncertain. Germline V gives CDR1 LGHDT, CDR2 YNNKEL (reference sequence). The CDR3 contains 13 residues. The ends were cut back, 2 bases at V and 0 bases at J, with 3 bases in the middle. The DNA of the CDR3 is TGTGCCAGCAGCCAACCGAGCACAGATACGCAGTATTTT. Translating gives CASSQPSTDTQYF.

Worth noting for this clone: A much larger clone lies one base from this, so it may be a read error. CDR3 region: CSASIPRVNIQYF. The CDR3 DNA reads TGCAGTGCTAGTATCCCCAGGGTCAACATTCAGTACTTC. The chain has TRBV20-1 and TRBJ2-4, with D possibly being TRBD1 (5 bases). Per the germline V gene, CDR1 is DFQATT and CDR2 is SNEGSKA (reference sequence). The CDR3 is made up of 13 amino acids. V was clipped by 3 bases and J by 7 bases, with 13 bases between them.

As to this clone: One end of the junction does not line up with germline, which may come from a read error. This chain uses TRBV11-2 with TRBJ2-7; 9 nucleotides align to TRBD1. CDR1 SGHAT and CDR2 FQNNGV come from the germline V gene. The CDR3 runs 15 residues. The CDR3 DNA is TGTGCCAGCAGCCTCGGCGGGGACAGGGTCCACGATCAGTACTTC. Translated: CASSLGGDRVHDQYF.

This clone was detected only a few times. This sequence joins TRBV5-1 and TRBJ2-7; TRBD2 agrees at 7 bases. Germline assignment: CDR1 SGHRS and CDR2 YFSETQ. V trimming: 4 bases; J trimming: 3 bases; junction bases outside the gene matches: 4. CDR3 size: 13 residues. The DNA of the CDR3 is TGCGCCAGCAGCCTGGGACTACTCTACGAGCAGTACTTC. Translated, it gives CASSLGLLYEQYF.

This chain connects TRBV7-9 to TRBJ2-1; 7 nucleotides match TRBD1. This CDR3 is 12 amino acids long. Trimming removed 2 bases from V and 10 bases from J; junction bases left unmatched: 2. The germline V gene encodes CDR1 SEHNR and CDR2 FQNEAQ (reference sequence). CDR3 loop: CASSLWDREQFF. CDR3 bases: TGTGCCAGCAGCTTATGGGACAGAGAGCAGTTCTTC.

This clone was observed a few times. This chain joins TRBV6-1 and TRBJ2-7; 7 bases are shared with TRBD2. CDR3 length: 14 amino acids. Trimming removed 5 bases from V and 7 bases from J; junction bases left unmatched: 11. Looked up from germline, CDR1 is MNHNS and CDR2 is SASEGT. DNA of the CDR3: TGTGCCAGCAGTCCCATCGGGGGGAGCGTGGAGCAGTACTTC. As protein: CASSPIGGSVEQYF.

The chain carries TRBV30 and TRBJ1-1; tentatively, D is TRBD1 (6 bases). CDR1 is GTSNPN and CDR2 is SVGIG in the germline V gene (reference sequence). The CDR3 is 15 residues long. V was trimmed by 5 bases and J by 10 bases, leaving 26 bases between them. CDR3 sequence: CAWLKPNTGRSAAFF. In nucleotides, the CDR3 is TGTGCCTGGCTCAAACCCAATACAGGGAGGAGTGCAGCTTTCTTT.

This clone was detected ten times or more. V and J are TRBV2 and TRBJ2-5, with TRBD2 matching 13 bases. CDR1 is SNHLY, CDR2 FYNNEI, per germline. J lost 3 bases, V lost 6 bases, and 4 bases had no gene match. The CDR3 has 15 residues. CDR3 loop: CASRETSGGKETQYF. The CDR3 region has the DNA TGTGCCAGCAGGGAGACTAGCGGGGGGAAAGAGACCCAGTACTTC. The full variable domain, completed using reference TRBV2 and TRBJ2-5, is EPEVTQTPSHQVTQMGQEVILRCVPISNHLYFYWYRQILGQKVEFLVSFYNNEISEKSEIFDDQFSVERPDGSNFTLKIRSTKLEDSAMYFCASRETSGGKETQYFGPGTRLLVL.

This clone was picked up many times. The chain joins TRBV11-2 to TRBJ2-7, with TRBD2 matching over 7 bases. The CDR3 spans 16 residues. Unmatched junction bases numbered 15, after V lost 5 bases and J lost 5 bases. Germline V gene data show CDR1 as SGHAT and CDR2 as FQNNGV. Written as DNA, the CDR3 is TGTGCCAGCAGCCGCGATCCTTGGCGGGGGATCAACGAGCAGTACTTC. Amino acids: CASSRDPWRGINEQYF.

The rearrangement joins TRBV6-2 or TRBV6-3 to TRBJ1-4; a weak D match, TRBD1 (5 bases). V gave up 9 bases and J gave up 7 bases, with 18 bases separating them. The germline V gene has CDR1 MNHEY and CDR2 SVGEGT. The CDR3 loop spans 14 amino acids. CDR3 sequence: CARGPGGWCEKLFF. For the CDR3, the DNA is TGTGCCAGGGGCCCGGGGGGGTGGTGTGAAAAACTGTTTTTT.

This clone was seen at least ten times. The chain carries TRBV9 and TRBJ2-1, with D perhaps TRBD1 or TRBD2 (5 bases each). V was shortened by 0 bases and J by 12 bases, with 13 bases between the two germline ends. The germline CDR1 and CDR2 sequences are SGDLS and YYNGEE. The CDR3 extends over 13 amino acids. The CDR3 reads CASSVAGPGGQFF. The CDR3, as DNA: TGTGCCAGCAGCGTAGCAGGGCCTGGGGGGCAGTTCTTC. The full variable domain, in which reference TRBV9 and TRBJ2-1 provide the parts outside the CDR3, is DSGVTQTPKHLITATGQRVTLRCSPRSGDLSVYWYQQSLDQGLQFLIQYYNGEERAKGNILERFSAQQFPDLHSELNLSSLELGDSALYFCASSVAGPGGQFFGPGTRLTVL.

The sample holds many counts of this clone. V usage is TRBV12-3 or TRBV12-4 and J usage is TRBJ1-5; D is possibly TRBD1 (5 bases). This CDR3 contains 14 residues. Trimming stripped 3 bases from V and 1 base from J, with 7 bases between. The CDR3 bases are TGTGCCAGCAGTTTTGGGGGGAGCAATCAGCCCCAGCATTTT. It specifies CASSFGGSNQPQHF.

The V and J genes are TRBV5-1 and TRBJ1-2; D perhaps matches TRBD1 (5 bases). Germline assignment: CDR1 SGHRS and CDR2 YFSETQ. The CDR3 extends over 16 amino acids. The germline V and J ends were trimmed by 1 base and 7 bases, with 20 bases remaining between them. The DNA of the CDR3 is TGCGCCAGCAGCTTGACCAAACAGGTGTTTGGTCCTGGCTACACCTTC. It translates to CASSLTKQVFGPGYTF.

This rearrangement joins TRBV7-9 to TRBJ1-1, with no clear D. Trimming took off 5 bases at V and 4 bases at J, with 11 bases between the two ends. The CDR3 runs to 13 residues. Germline lookup yields CDR1 SEHNR and CDR2 FQNEAQ (reference sequence). CDR3 DNA sequence: TGTGCCAGCAGCCCGGCCGGGAGCACTGAAGCTTTCTTT. Its translation: CASSPAGSTEAFF.

This clone was found a few times. V is TRBV10-3 and J is TRBJ2-5, with TRBD1 matching over 8 bases. This CDR3 has 12 residues. Per the germline V gene, CDR1 is ENHRY and CDR2 is SYGVKD. Trimming at V came to 7 bases and at J to 5 bases, leaving 3 bases not matched to a gene. The CDR3 protein is CAIKDRAETQYF. The CDR3 DNA reads TGTGCCATCAAGGACAGGGCGGAGACCCAGTACTTC.

In its sample, this clone was seen many times. The V gene is TRBV4-1, the J gene TRBJ1-4; D possibly corresponds to TRBD1 (5 bases). CDR3 size: 18 residues. Germline V gene sequence: CDR1 MGHRA, CDR2 YSYEKL. V was shortened by 2 bases and J by 0 bases, with 16 bases between the two germline ends. The CDR3 loop is CASSQPRPGRTTNEKLFF. DNA of the CDR3: TGCGCCAGCAGCCAACCCCGGCCAGGGAGGACAACTAATGAAAAACTGTTTTTT.

There are many counts of this clone. The rearrangement joins TRBV6-4 to TRBJ2-3, with D hard to call. Trimming pared 0 bases from V and 3 bases from J, leaving 7 bases between. Germline V gene sequence: CDR1 MRHNA, CDR2 SNTAGT. The CDR3 extends over 14 amino acids. The CDR3 DNA sequence: TGTGCCAGCAGTGACTCAAAGGAAACAGATACGCAGTATTTT. This encodes CASSDSKETDTQYF.

The rearrangement joins TRBV19 to TRBJ2-1; D unclear. The V end lost 0 bases, the J end lost 6 bases, and 3 bases lay between the germline ends. CDR1 LNHDA and CDR2 SQIVND come from the germline V gene (reference sequence). This CDR3 is 12 amino acids long. The CDR3 bases are TGTGCCAGTAGTATAGAAGGCAATGAGCAGTTCTTC. This translates into CASSIEGNEQFF.

This chain links TRBV20-1 with TRBJ2-3, with 9 bases identical to TRBD1. This CDR3 contains 15 residues. J gave up 4 bases and V 1 base, and 6 bases lay outside the gene matches. CDR1 is DFQATT and CDR2 is SNEGSKA in the germline V gene (reference sequence). The CDR3, as DNA: TGCAGTGCTAGAGGGGGACAGGGTGGTTCAGATACGCAGTATTTT. The encoded protein is CSARGGQGGSDTQYF.

The sample holds one count of this clone. The chain combines TRBV19 with TRBJ1-1; weak D call: TRBD1 (6 bases). Germline values: CDR1 LNHDA, CDR2 SQIVND (reference sequence). V shed 6 bases and J shed 4 bases, with 12 bases lying between them. The CDR3 sequence is 13 residues long. The CDR3 is CASSLTGITEAFF. The CDR3 nucleotides are TGTGCCAGTAGCCTCACAGGGATCACTGAAGCTTTCTTT. The entire variable domain, with the rest obtained from reference TRBV19 and TRBJ1-1, is as follows: DGGITQSPKYLFRKEGQNVTLSCEQNLNHDAMYWYRQDPGQGLRLIYYSQIVNDFQKGDIAEGYSVSREKKESFPLTVTSAQKNPTAFYLCASSLTGITEAFFGQGTRLTVV.

The sample holds many counts of this clone. The rearrangement uses TRBV19 and TRBJ1-5; 7 nucleotides agree with TRBD1. Germline lookup yields CDR1 LNHDA and CDR2 SQIVND (reference sequence). CDR3 size: 14 residues. J gave up 6 bases and V 0 bases, and 2 bases lay outside the gene matches. CDR3 amino acids: CASSIERGPQPQHF. As DNA, the CDR3 is TGTGCCAGTAGTATAGAAAGGGGGCCTCAGCCCCAGCATTTT.

This clone was found a few times. The rearrangement joins TRBV6-2 or TRBV6-3 to TRBJ1-3, with no clear D. The V end was cut by 5 bases, the J end by 0 bases, with 14 bases between. CDR1 MNHEY and CDR2 SVGEGT come from the germline V gene. The CDR3 spans 16 residues. As DNA, the CDR3 is TGTGCCAGCAGTATACATCCGACTATCTCTGGAAACACCATATATTTT. It specifies CASSIHPTISGNTIYF.

This chain connects TRBV6-1 to TRBJ1-5; a possible D gene is TRBD1 (6 bases). CDR3 size: 15 residues. Looked up from germline, CDR1 is MNHNS and CDR2 is SASEGT. V was shortened by 6 bases and J by 1 base, with 13 bases between the two germline ends. The DNA for the CDR3 is TGTGCCAGCAGGGTTTTCGGACAGAGCAATCAGCCCCAGCATTTT. Translation gives CASRVFGQSNQPQHF.

This clone was recorded a few times. The genes are TRBV19 and TRBJ2-1, with 9 nucleotides matching TRBD2. The J segment lost 15 bases and the V segment lost 3 bases, leaving 12 bases of the junction unmatched. CDR3 length equals 14 residues. CDR1 and CDR2 (germline): LNHDA, SQIVND (reference sequence). The CDR3 DNA reads as TGTGCCAGTAGTATGTTAGCGGGAGCTTCTCCGCCGTTCTTC. Its protein product is CASSMLAGASPPFF.

Ten or more counts support this clone. The V call is TRBV11-2, the J call TRBJ1-3, with D possibly matching TRBD1 (6 bases). The CDR3 sequence is 14 residues long. V was cut by 7 bases and J by 1 base, with 11 bases left in between. Germline V gene lookup returns CDR1 SGHAT and CDR2 FQNNGV. The CDR3 nucleotides are TGTGCCAGCACCCCCGGACAGTCTGGAAACACCATATATTTT. Its protein product is CASTPGQSGNTIYF.

This clone was counted a few times. The junction departs from the called germline gene at one end, perhaps through a read error. The chain has TRBV24-1 and TRBJ2-3; D call uncertain. This CDR3 is built from 14 residues. Germline V gene data show CDR1 as KGHDR and CDR2 as SFDVKD. In DNA, the CDR3 is TGTGCCACCAGTGATTTGATTAGCACATATACGCAGTATTTT. Residues: CATSDLISTYTQYF.

The sample holds a few counts of this clone. The rearrangement joins TRBV20-1 to TRBJ2-7, with 9 bases identical to TRBD1. CDR1 is DFQATT, CDR2 SNEGSKA, per germline (reference sequence). This CDR3 comprises 15 residues. The junction had 7 bases not matched to a gene; V was cut back by 0 bases and J by 4 bases. CDR3 DNA sequence: TGCAGTGCTAGAGATAGTGACAGGGGGGGGTACGAGCAGTACTTC. Protein: CSARDSDRGGYEQYF.

This clone was observed at least ten times. V and J are TRBV15 and TRBJ1-1; D possibly corresponds to TRBD1 (5 bases). The CDR3 runs to 14 residues. Germline lookup yields CDR1 LNHNV and CDR2 YYDKDF (reference sequence). With 5 bases removed from V and 1 base from J, the gap between germline ends came to 11 bases. CDR3 sequence reads: CATSWSQGNTEAFF. CDR3 coding DNA: TGTGCCACCAGCTGGAGTCAGGGGAACACTGAAGCTTTCTTT.

This sequence joins TRBV11-2 and TRBJ2-3, with 14 positions matching TRBD2. CDR1 SGHAT and CDR2 FQNNGV come from the germline V gene. CDR3 length equals 18 residues. With 5 bases clipped from V and 1 base from J, the junction kept 8 bases outside the gene matches. The CDR3 reads CASSPGLAGGHGTDTQYF. The CDR3 bases are TGTGCCAGCAGCCCAGGACTAGCGGGAGGTCACGGCACAGATACGCAGTATTTT.

DNA for the CDR3: TGCGCCAGCAGTCGGGCCACAGGGACAGATACGCAGTATTTT. Protein: CASSRATGTDTQYF. The J gene is TRBJ2-3, the V gene TRBV5-1; D perhaps matches TRBD1 (6 bases). This CDR3 region has 14 residues. V lost 5 bases and J lost 3, with 13 bases in between. Germline V gene data show CDR1 as SGHRS and CDR2 as YFSETQ. The variable domain in full, with the rest retrieved from reference TRBV5-1 and TRBJ2-3, is KAGVTQTPRYLIKTRGQQVTLSCSPISGHRSVSWYQQTPGQGLQFLFEYFSETQRNKGNFPGRFSGRQFSNSRSEMNVSTLELGDSALYLCASSRATGTDTQYFGPGTRLTVL.